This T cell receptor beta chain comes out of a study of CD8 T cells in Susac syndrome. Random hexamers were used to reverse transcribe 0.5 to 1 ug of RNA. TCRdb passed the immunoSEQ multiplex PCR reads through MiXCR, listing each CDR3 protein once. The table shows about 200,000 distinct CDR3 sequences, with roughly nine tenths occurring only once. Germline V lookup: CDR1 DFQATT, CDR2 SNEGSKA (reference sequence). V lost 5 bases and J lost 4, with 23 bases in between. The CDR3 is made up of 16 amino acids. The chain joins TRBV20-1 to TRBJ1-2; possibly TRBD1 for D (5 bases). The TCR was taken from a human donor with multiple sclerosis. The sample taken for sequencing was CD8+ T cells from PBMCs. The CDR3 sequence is CSAVRGPSPAIYGYTF. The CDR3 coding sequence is TGCAGTGCTGTCCGGGGCCCCAGCCCCGCTATCTATGGCTACACCTTC.